This T cell receptor beta chain emerged from a study of spatial heterogeneity in lung cancer. TCRdb recomputed calls from the 5' RACE reads with MiXCR, one row per CDR3 protein. The data show roughly 3,400 distinct CDR3 sequences, 13% seen once. The germline V gene encodes CDR1 MDHEN and CDR2 SYDVKM. This CDR3 contains 13 residues. V was pared by 11 bases and J by 9 bases, with 10 bases of the junction left unmatched. Study-wide findings and caveats: Counts of expanded alpha and beta TCRs within tumors tracked the tumor nonsynonymous mutation count.

In this sample, this clonotype is medium-sized (0.01 to 0.1%). The antigen is not known. Documented time point: sample taken at primary tumor resection. Sample: lung tumor tissue, taken at surgery. V is TRBV28 and J is TRBJ1-6; 7 nucleotides agree with TRBD1. This sequence was found in a female donor with early-stage non-small cell lung cancer. The CDR3 is CAGRQGNSSPLHF. The CDR3 DNA sequence: TGTGCCGGTCGACAGGGAAATTCTTCACCCCTCCACTTT. The variable domain in full, with the rest retrieved from reference TRBV28 and TRBJ1-6, is DVKVTQSSRYLVKRTGEKVFLECVQDMDHENMFWYRQDPGLGLRLIYFSYDVKMKEKGDIPEGYSVSREKKERFSLILESASTNQTSMYLCAGRQGNSSPLHFGNGTRLTVT.